Following are 25 T cell receptor beta chains from one sample sequenced in a study of blood T cells in healthy people across ages. Then a second PCR, running about 6 to 11 cycles, was carried out with a sample-barcoded 5' primer and a J-beta primer mix. TCRdb called the 5' RACE reads again in MiXCR, with one record for every CDR3 protein. The sample yields more than 1,400,000 distinct CDR3 sequences, approximately 38% seen once. Sequenced sample: blood. These receptors were collected from a woman under 30 in good health.

This clonotype was detected a few times. The J gene is TRBJ1-6, the V gene TRBV28; 8 bases map to TRBD1. The CDR3 is made up of 15 amino acids. The trim removed 5 bases at V and 10 bases at J, leaving 10 bases unmatched. Germline V lookup: CDR1 MDHEN, CDR2 SYDVKM. The DNA of the CDR3 is TGTGCCAGCAGTCCGACGGACAGGGTCGTGTCACCCCTCCACTTT. It translates to CASSPTDRVVSPLHF.

This chain connects TRBV7-2 to TRBJ2-1; D is undetermined. The J call is in doubt because the DNA end fits TRBJ2-7 better. The CDR3 length is 17 residues. CDR1 and CDR2 (germline): SGHTA, FQGNSA. For the CDR3, the DNA is TGTGCCAGCAGCTTAGTTGGGCGCCCCCCCGCCTACAATGAGCAGTACTTC. Protein: CASSLVGRPPAYNEQYF.

DNA of the CDR3: TGTGCCAGCAGCCCCCCGGGACTAGCTTCAGAGACCCAGTACTTC. Its translation is CASSPPGLASETQYF. The chain carries TRBV12-3 or TRBV12-4 and TRBJ2-5; 9 bases match TRBD2. V trimming: 6 bases; J trimming: 4 bases; junction bases outside the gene matches: 9. This CDR3 is built from 15 residues.

The rearrangement links TRBV27 to TRBJ2-5, with a possible D match to TRBD2 (6 bases). There are 12 residues in the CDR3. Between the trimmed V and J ends, which lost 7 bases and 0 bases, there was a span of 6 bases. In germline, CDR1 is MNHEY, CDR2 SMNVEV (reference sequence). This CDR3 reads CASTGDQETQYF. In DNA, the CDR3 is TGTGCCAGCACGGGGGACCAAGAGACCCAGTACTTC.

This clonotype occurred a few times. This chain uses TRBV4-2 with TRBJ1-6; D remains ambiguous. Germline CDR1 LGHNA, CDR2 YNFKEQ. V was shortened by 0 bases and J by 16 bases, with 13 bases between the two germline ends. CDR3 length: 13 amino acids. The CDR3 DNA reads as TGTGCCAGCAGCCAAGATGGGGAGAGAGCTCTCCACTTT. Amino acids: CASSQDGERALHF.

This clonotype was counted only a few times. J is TRBJ1-2 and V is TRBV15; no clear D gene. The CDR3 spans 15 residues. Germline V gene data show CDR1 as LNHNV and CDR2 as YYDKDF (reference sequence). Trimming removed 1 base at V and 5 bases at J, with 14 bases between. CDR3 in amino acids: CATSRGNDRGYGYTF. The CDR3 DNA reads as TGTGCCACCAGCAGAGGGAATGACCGCGGATATGGCTACACCTTC.

This sequence joins TRBV5-6 and TRBJ2-1; no clear D. The CDR3 is 15 amino acids. The V gene's germline CDR1 is SGHDT and CDR2 YYEEEE. With 6 bases removed from V and 0 bases from J, the gap between germline ends came to 13 bases. The CDR3 sequence is CASTQGPSSYNEQFF. CDR3 coding DNA: TGTGCCAGCACCCAAGGCCCCTCCTCCTACAATGAGCAGTTCTTC.

This chain joins TRBV20-1 and TRBJ2-7, with 7 bases lining up with TRBD2. Germline values: CDR1 DFQATT, CDR2 SNEGSKA (reference sequence). Unmatched junction bases numbered 11, after V lost 6 bases and J lost 3 bases. This CDR3 comprises 14 residues. The CDR3 DNA reads TGCAGTGCCAGATCCCCCGCGGGAGACTACGAGCAGTACTTC. Its translation is CSARSPAGDYEQYF.

DNA for the CDR3: TGTGCCAGCAGCCAACCCGGGACAGGCCATGAAGCTTTCTTT. Its translation: CASSQPGTGHEAFF. This rearrangement joins TRBV3-1 to TRBJ1-1, with 8 bases matching TRBD1. The CDR3 contains 14 residues. The germline gives CDR1 LGHDT, CDR2 YNNKEL (reference sequence). Trimming at V came to 2 bases and at J to 7 bases, leaving 6 bases not matched to a gene. Complete variable domain (other parts from reference TRBV3-1 and TRBJ1-1): DTAVSQTPKYLVTQMGNDKSIKCEQNLGHDTMYWYKQDSKKFLKIMFSYNNKELIINETVPNRFSPKSPDKAHLNLHINSLELGDSAVYFCASSQPGTGHEAFFGQGTRLTVV.

The chain carries TRBV20-1 and TRBJ2-3; 10 bases line up with TRBD2. V lost 0 bases, J lost 3 bases, and 12 bases stayed unmatched. Germline V gene data show CDR1 as DFQATT and CDR2 as SNEGSKA (reference sequence). The CDR3 has 18 amino acids. The chain's CDR3 is CSARDESSGRPGTDTQYF. CDR3 nucleotide sequence: TGCAGTGCTAGAGATGAGTCTAGCGGGAGACCAGGAACAGATACGCAGTATTTT.

The rearrangement links TRBV7-2 to TRBJ2-1, with TRBD2 as a possible D gene (6 bases). CDR1 and CDR2 (germline): SGHTA, FQGNSA. There are 17 residues in the CDR3. Trimming pared 4 bases from V and 0 bases from J, leaving 16 bases between. The CDR3 protein is CASSSLSGSSSYNEQFF. The DNA of the CDR3 is TGTGCCAGCAGCTCCCTTAGCGGCTCCAGCTCCTACAATGAGCAGTTCTTC.

The sample holds a few counts of this clonotype. A read error may account for a junction end that differs from germline. This sequence joins TRBV7-7 and TRBJ2-1; TRBD2 matches at 8 bases. Germline V lookup: CDR1 SSHAT, CDR2 FNYEAQ (reference sequence). This CDR3 has 15 residues. The CDR3 here is CASSLMEGTSGEQFF. The CDR3 DNA reads as TGTGCTAGCAGCTTAATGGAAGGAACTAGCGGTGAGCAGTTCTTC.

V is TRBV7-2 and J is TRBJ1-3; D might be TRBD1 (6 bases). The CDR3 length is 15 residues. Germline V CDR1 and CDR2: SGHTA, FQGNSA. Trimming cost V 8 bases and J 0 bases, with 14 bases left between them. CDR3 region: CASRTGPSSGNTIYF. The CDR3 DNA reads as TGTGCCAGCCGAACAGGGCCCAGCTCTGGAAACACCATATATTTT.

A few counts support this clonotype. The chain joins TRBV11-2 to TRBJ2-5, with 15 positions matching TRBD2. CDR3 size: 16 residues. V was clipped by 5 bases and J by 5 bases; unmatched bases: 6. Germline V gene lookup returns CDR1 SGHAT and CDR2 FQNNGV. This CDR3 is CASSTRTSGGDETQYF. CDR3 DNA: TGTGCCAGCAGCACCAGGACTAGCGGGGGGGATGAGACCCAGTACTTC. Combining the CDR3 with reference TRBV11-2 and TRBJ2-5 gives the whole variable domain EAGVAQSPRYKIIEKRQSVAFWCNPISGHATLYWYQQILGQGPKLLIQFQNNGVVDDSQLPKDRFSAERLKGVDSTLKIQPAKLEDSAVYLCASSTRTSGGDETQYFGPGTRLLVL.

This chain joins TRBV6-5 and TRBJ1-2; D remains unclear. CDR1 and CDR2 from the germline V gene are MNHEY and SVGAGI. Trimming stripped 2 bases from V and 2 bases from J, with 6 bases between. The CDR3 consists of 13 residues. CDR3 amino acids: CASSYGRNYGYTF. CDR3 sequence (DNA): TGTGCCAGCAGTTACGGCAGAAACTATGGCTACACCTTC.

This clonotype has just one count. The chain has TRBV12-5 and TRBJ2-1, with 11 nucleotides matching TRBD1. CDR3 length: 17 amino acids. The germline V gene has CDR1 LGHNT and CDR2 FRNRAP. J was trimmed by 8 bases and V by 0 bases; bases with no gene match: 9. CDR3 bases: TGTGCTAGTGGTTTGGTACTCCATCGGACAGGGGGCGATGAGCAGTTCTTC. It yields the protein CASGLVLHRTGGDEQFF. Filled out from reference TRBV12-5 and TRBJ2-1, the complete variable domain reads DARVTQTPRHKVTEMGQEVTMRCQPILGHNTVFWYRQTMMQGLELLAYFRNRAPLDDSGMPKDRFSAEMPDATLATLKIQPSEPRDSAVYFCASGLVLHRTGGDEQFFGPGTRLTVL.

This chain connects TRBV25-1 to TRBJ1-1; 8 bases match TRBD1. Germline loops: CDR1 MGHDK, CDR2 SYGVNS. This CDR3 spans 15 amino acids. Trimming cost V 6 bases and J 8 bases; bases outside gene matches: 14. The CDR3 DNA reads as TGTGCCAGCAGCGATTCCCGAGGACAGGGAGCCGAAGCTTTCTTT. This gives the protein CASSDSRGQGAEAFF.

Comments on this clonotype: The junction departs from the called germline gene at one end, perhaps through a read error. V and J are TRBV7-9 and TRBJ2-4, with no clear D. The J call may be incorrect, as the DNA end agrees better with TRBJ2-7. The CDR3 is made up of 13 amino acids. Germline lookup yields CDR1 SEHNR and CDR2 FQNEAQ (reference sequence). The DNA for the CDR3 is TGTGCCGGCAGCCCCCCCCCTTCCTACGAGCAGTACTTC. Its protein product is CAGSPPPSYEQYF.

The chain is built from TRBV6-6 and TRBJ1-2, with D possibly TRBD1 on 6 matching bases. Germline assignment: CDR1 MNHNY and CDR2 SVGAGI (reference sequence). V gave up 2 bases and J gave up 4 bases, with 11 bases separating them. The CDR3 covers 14 residues. CDR3 sequence (DNA): TGTGCCAGCAGTTACCGACAGGCTCTCTATGGCTACACCTTC. Its protein product is CASSYRQALYGYTF.

Ten or more counts support this clonotype. The rearrangement links TRBV4-2 to TRBJ2-1; D perhaps matches TRBD2 (6 bases). Per the germline V gene, CDR1 is LGHNA and CDR2 is YNFKEQ. The V end was cut by 5 bases, the J end by 0 bases, with 14 bases between. This CDR3 is built from 16 residues. CDR3 sequence (DNA): TGTGCCAGCAGCAAAAGGGCTAGCGCCTCCTACAATGAGCAGTTCTTC. Its protein product is CASSKRASASYNEQFF.

The V call is TRBV27, the J call TRBJ1-5; D is unclear. Trimming pared 5 bases from V and 3 bases from J, leaving 8 bases between. Germline CDR1 reads MNHEY; CDR2 reads SMNVEV (reference sequence). The CDR3 is 13 amino acids. CDR3 in amino acids: CASSVNYNQPQHF. The CDR3 nucleotides read TGTGCCAGCAGTGTTAATTACAATCAGCCCCAGCATTTT.

V gene TRBV20-1 combines with J gene TRBJ2-4; possible D gene TRBD1, 6 bases. The J call may be in error: the DNA end matches TRBJ2-7 better. The length of the CDR3 is 14 residues. The germline V gene encodes CDR1 DFQATT and CDR2 SNEGSKA (reference sequence). The CDR3 loop reads CSALPGVLGNEQYF. Written as DNA, the CDR3 is TGCAGTGCGCTGCCAGGGGTACTTGGAAACGAGCAGTACTTC.

This clonotype was seen only once. The chain has TRBV2 and TRBJ1-1, with D possibly being TRBD1 (6 bases). From germline, CDR1 is SNHLY and CDR2 FYNNEI. With 3 bases removed from V and 1 base from J, the gap between germline ends came to 12 bases. The length of the CDR3 is 15 residues. CDR3 DNA sequence: TGTGCCAGCAGTGACGCCTGGGGACAGAACACTGAAGCTTTCTTT. Amino acids: CASSDAWGQNTEAFF.

This clonotype was detected only once. The chain carries TRBV27 and TRBJ2-1; a weak D match, TRBD2 (6 bases). V lost 5 bases and J 6 bases, leaving 20 bases between the germline ends. This CDR3 spans 16 amino acids. Looked up from germline, CDR1 is MNHEY and CDR2 is SMNVEV (reference sequence). This chain's CDR3 is CASSPSGLMPFNEQFF. The CDR3 DNA sequence: TGTGCCAGCAGTCCTTCGGGACTGATGCCCTTCAATGAGCAGTTCTTC.

This clonotype was counted at least ten times. The J gene is TRBJ2-7, the V gene TRBV29-1; tentatively, D is TRBD1 (7 bases). The CDR3 runs 12 residues. V was cut by 8 bases and J by 6 bases, with 17 bases left in between. The germline V gene encodes CDR1 SQVTM and CDR2 ANQGSEA. As DNA, the CDR3 is TGCAGCACCCGGTCCCAGGGGGGCGAGCAGTACTTC. It translates to CSTRSQGGEQYF.